One and the same sample provided the 13 T cell receptor beta chains below, sequenced in a study of beta chain features in type 1 diabetes (dated by TCRdb to between 2017 and 2018). Library prep was done by the immunoSEQ multiplex PCR assay. The entire amount of isolated RNA was reverse transcribed using the High Capacity cDNA Reverse Transcription Kit, so the sequenced TCRB transcripts were expressed ones. The source is immuneACCESS, and TCRdb retained only in-frame sequences with V and J called. Part of the clones is not carried over; for the studies checked, unresolved V genes explain less than half of this, and the remainder is unexplained. The sample table shows around 400,000 clones, and less than 15% are seen once. The ten biggest clones cover more than 0.015% of the sample. The sequencing sample was made of naive CD4+ T cells from blood. The cell subset or site label of this sample denotes: true naive CD4+ T cells. These receptors all stem from a woman between 18 and 30 years old in good health.

The J gene is TRBJ2-1, the V gene TRBV18, with a tentative D call TRBD1 (6 bases). V lost 10 bases to trimming and J lost 5 bases, with 15 bases between them. Germline V CDR1 and CDR2: KGHSH, LQKENI. The CDR3 consists of 13 residues. The CDR3 here is CATSQDRNNEQFF. The CDR3 DNA reads TGTGCCACCTCCCAGGACAGAAACAATGAGCAGTTCTTC.

This sequence joins TRBV15 and TRBJ2-2, with 8 positions matching TRBD2. Germline assignment: CDR1 LNHNV and CDR2 YYDKDF (reference sequence). V lost 8 bases and J lost 2; bases outside the gene matches: 13. The CDR3 extends over 17 amino acids. Here the CDR3 reads CATRPGGGHRNTGELFF. In DNA form, the CDR3 reads TGTGCCACCCGACCCGGGGGGGGACATCGTAACACCGGGGAGCTGTTTTTT.

The gene calls are TRBV4-3 and TRBJ2-2; TRBD1 aligns across 7 bases. Germline V CDR1 and CDR2: LGHNA, YSLEER. J was trimmed by 4 bases and V by 4 bases; bases with no gene match: 9. The CDR3 has 16 residues. For the CDR3, the DNA is TGCGCCAGCAGCCCCAACAGGGGCCTTCTCACCGGGGAGCTGTTTTTT. Translation gives CASSPNRGLLTGELFF.

The sample holds a few counts of this clone. The gene calls are TRBV29-1 and TRBJ2-7, with 12 bases fitting TRBD2. Germline CDR1 and CDR2: SQVTM and ANQGSEA. CDR3 size: 18 residues. The J segment lost 1 base and the V segment lost 6 bases, leaving 16 bases of the junction unmatched. The CDR3 protein is CSVGGLAGFSHRSYEQYF. DNA for the CDR3: TGCAGCGTGGGTGGACTAGCGGGATTTTCACACAGGTCCTACGAGCAGTACTTC.

The genes are TRBV4-1 and TRBJ2-3, with a possible D match to TRBD1 (6 bases). The CDR3 totals 15 residues. Trimming cost V 2 bases and J 3 bases, with 12 bases left between them. Germline assignment: CDR1 MGHRA and CDR2 YSYEKL. CDR3 bases: TGCGCCAGCAGCCAATACAGGGTAGGGACAGATACGCAGTATTTT. Residues: CASSQYRVGTDTQYF.

The table lists this clone with a few counts. This rearrangement joins TRBV29-1 to TRBJ1-2; the D is unclear. The CDR3 length is 12 residues. The V gene lost 0 bases and the J gene lost 1 base, with 3 bases spanning the gap. Germline assignment: CDR1 SQVTM and CDR2 ANQGSEA. The CDR3 loop is CSVEDNNYGYTF. CDR3 coding DNA: TGCAGCGTTGAAGACAATAACTATGGCTACACCTTC.

This clone was recorded a few times. The chain has TRBV20-1 and TRBJ2-5; TRBD2 matches 7 bases. The CDR3 has 11 amino acids. V dropped 7 bases and J dropped 5; count of bases not matched to a gene: 4. Germline V gives CDR1 DFQATT, CDR2 SNEGSKA (reference sequence). DNA for the CDR3: TGCAGTGTCTTAGCGGGTGAGACCCAGTACTTC. As protein: CSVLAGETQYF.

The rearrangement links TRBV28 to TRBJ2-1, with 7 nucleotides matching TRBD2. Germline loops: CDR1 MDHEN, CDR2 SYDVKM. The CDR3 runs to 15 residues. V dropped 6 bases and J dropped 12; count of bases not matched to a gene: 17. The CDR3 is CASSTGAGPSVGQFF. Here the CDR3 DNA reads TGTGCCAGCAGCACGGGAGCGGGGCCCTCAGTTGGGCAGTTCTTC. The full variable domain, completed using reference TRBV28 and TRBJ2-1, is DVKVTQSSRYLVKRTGEKVFLECVQDMDHENMFWYRQDPGLGLRLIYFSYDVKMKEKGDIPEGYSVSREKKERFSLILESASTNQTSMYLCASSTGAGPSVGQFFGPGTRLTVL.

There are a few counts of this clone. V is TRBV11-2 and J is TRBJ2-3; 10 bases match TRBD2. This CDR3 is 15 amino acids long. The J segment lost 1 base and the V segment lost 5 bases, leaving 3 bases of the junction unmatched. Germline values: CDR1 SGHAT, CDR2 FQNNGV. CDR3 sequence: CASSPGTSGTDTQYF. CDR3 nucleotides: TGTGCCAGCAGCCCGGGGACTAGCGGCACAGATACGCAGTATTTT.

This clone was observed a handful of times. The V gene is TRBV2, the J gene TRBJ1-1, with TRBD1 identical over 8 bases. This CDR3 is built from 14 residues. CDR1 and CDR2 from the germline V gene are SNHLY and FYNNEI. V dropped 6 bases and J dropped 3; count of bases not matched to a gene: 6. In nucleotides, the CDR3 is TGTGCCAGCAGGAGGACAGGGCGGGACACTGAAGCTTTCTTT. Translation: CASRRTGRDTEAFF.

This chain joins TRBV4-3 and TRBJ2-7; 8 bases match TRBD2. The CDR3 has 14 residues. Trimming at V came to 4 bases and at J to 3 bases, leaving 5 bases not matched to a gene. CDR1 and CDR2 (germline): LGHNA, YSLEER. The CDR3 region is CASSPSGSRYEQYF. CDR3 coding DNA: TGCGCCAGCAGCCCGAGCGGGAGTCGCTACGAGCAGTACTTC.

This clone was picked up a small number of times. The chain couples TRBV5-6 to TRBJ2-7, with a weak D call TRBD1 (6 bases). From germline, CDR1 is SGHDT and CDR2 YYEEEE. CDR3 length equals 15 residues. Trimming stripped 1 base from V and 0 bases from J, with 11 bases between. CDR3 bases: TGTGCCAGCAGCTTGATCCGGGACAACTCCTACGAGCAGTACTTC. This encodes CASSLIRDNSYEQYF.

A few counts support this clone. The CDR3 DNA sequence: TGTGCCAGCAGCTTTATAGCGGGGGGCACAGATACGCAGTATTTT. This encodes CASSFIAGGTDTQYF. V usage is TRBV7-2 and J usage is TRBJ2-3; TRBD2 matches 9 bases. CDR1 SGHTA and CDR2 FQGNSA come from the germline V gene. The CDR3 sequence is 15 residues long. Losses at the gene ends were 3 bases for V and 1 base for J; bases not matched to a gene: 2. Filled out from reference TRBV7-2 and TRBJ2-3, the complete variable domain reads GAGVSQSPSNKVTEKGKDVELRCDPISGHTALYWYRQSLGQGLEFLIYFQGNSAPDKSGLPSDRFSAERTGGSVSTLTIQRTQQEDSAVYLCASSFIAGGTDTQYFGPGTRLTVL.